The 10 T cell receptor beta chains below all came from one sample that was sequenced in a study of cytomegalovirus exposure and HLA in healthy donors. This PCR relied on a set of 60 Vbeta primers and 13 Jbeta primers. The assay was immunoSEQ multiplex PCR, and TCRdb's table has in-frame clones only and misses some. This sample has some 120,000 clones; 70% to 80% occur once, and the top ten carry just over 8%. Material: PBMCs. These TCRs come from a woman between 35 and 50 years old in good health and CMV-seropositive.

In this sample, this clone turned up a few times. The chain links TRBV6-6 to TRBJ1-1; 7 nucleotides align to TRBD1. Germline V gene data show CDR1 as MNHNY and CDR2 as SVGAGI (reference sequence). The CDR3 runs 14 residues. The V segment lost 1 base and the J segment 3 bases; nucleotides outside the gene matches: 2. The CDR3 loop reads CASSYFDRDTEAFF. The CDR3 bases are TGTGCCAGCAGTTACTTTGACAGGGACACTGAAGCTTTCTTT.

This clone was seen a handful of times. This rearrangement joins TRBV5-4 to TRBJ1-4, with 7 nucleotides matching TRBD1. With V trimmed by 1 base and J by 0 bases, 0 bases remained unmatched. The CDR3 loop spans 15 amino acids. The germline V gene encodes CDR1 SGHNT and CDR2 YYREEE (reference sequence). The CDR3 is CASSLQGATNEKLFF. CDR3 DNA: TGTGCCAGCAGCTTGCAGGGGGCAACTAATGAAAAACTGTTTTTT.

This chain connects TRBV25-1 to TRBJ1-1, with TRBD1 matching 7 bases. The CDR3 length is 13 residues. Germline values: CDR1 MGHDK, CDR2 SYGVNS. The V segment lost 1 base and the J segment 6 bases; nucleotides outside the gene matches: 2. The CDR3 DNA is TGTGCCAGCAGTGAATTTGGGACAGCTGAAGCTTTCTTT. This codes for CASSEFGTAEAFF.

This clone was observed once. J is TRBJ1-1 and V is TRBV7-9; 10 nucleotides agree with TRBD1. The CDR3 totals 14 residues. V trimming: 3 bases; J trimming: 5 bases; junction bases outside the gene matches: 3. Germline values: CDR1 SEHNR, CDR2 FQNEAQ (reference sequence). CDR3 residues: CASSFDRGRTEAFF. In nucleotides, the CDR3 is TGTGCCAGCAGCTTTGACAGGGGGCGAACTGAAGCTTTCTTT.

The chain combines TRBV2 with TRBJ1-4; D possibly corresponds to TRBD1 (6 bases). CDR3 length equals 16 residues. CDR1 and CDR2 from the germline V gene are SNHLY and FYNNEI. Trimming took off 7 bases at V and 5 bases at J, with 20 bases between the two ends. CDR3 sequence: CASTPNLGGGNEKLFF. The CDR3 DNA reads as TGTGCCAGCACCCCCAATTTGGGAGGGGGGAATGAAAAACTGTTTTTT.

This chain joins TRBV15 and TRBJ2-2, with D possibly matching TRBD2 (6 bases). Trimming shortened V by 5 bases and J by 5 bases, and 15 bases separated the two germline ends. CDR1 is LNHNV, CDR2 YYDKDF, per germline (reference sequence). The CDR3 is 15 residues long. The CDR3 loop is CATSSGLGRTGELFF. The CDR3 DNA is TGTGCCACCAGCTCGGGCTTGGGGAGGACCGGGGAGCTGTTTTTT.

The chain joins TRBV2 to TRBJ1-5; 7 nucleotides agree with TRBD1. Per the germline V gene, CDR1 is SNHLY and CDR2 is FYNNEI. The V and J ends lost 5 bases and 5 bases, in that order; junction bases with no gene match: 3. This CDR3 comprises 13 residues. CDR3 DNA: TGTGCCAGCAGTCGGACAGGTGATCAGCCCCAGCATTTT. Translation gives CASSRTGDQPQHF.

This chain joins TRBV2 and TRBJ1-2, with no clear D. In germline, CDR1 is SNHLY, CDR2 FYNNEI. Trimming stripped 6 bases from V and 5 bases from J, with 19 bases between. The CDR3 is made up of 15 amino acids. The DNA of the CDR3 is TGTGCCAGCAGCCCCGAGACGGCGGCTACTTATGGCTACACCTTC. It encodes CASSPETAATYGYTF.

This chain joins TRBV21-1 and TRBJ2-7; the table's TRBD1 call for D was not verified on the DNA. TRBV21-1 is shown as a pseudogene. CDR3 length: 15 residues. The CDR3 coding sequence is TGTGCCAGCAGCAAAACCCGGACAGGGGGCTACGAGCAGTACTTC. Translating gives CASSKTRTGGYEQYF.

Points on this clone: The junction shows a germline mismatch at one end, possibly a read error. The chain carries TRBV6-1 and TRBJ1-1, with unresolved D. Looked up from germline, CDR1 is MNHNS and CDR2 is SASEGT. The CDR3 length is 14 residues. The CDR3, as DNA: TGTGCCAGCAGGGAAGCGGGGAGAAACACTGAAGCTTTCTTT. Its protein is CASREAGRNTEAFF.